These 26 T cell receptor beta chains were all obtained from the same sample, sequenced in a study of Ad26.COV2.S vaccination and SARS-CoV-2 variants. Treatment described: roughly 19 received Ad26.COV2.S at low or high dose, single or two shots; 5 received placebo; per-sample allocation not given. The samples were gathered on day 63 after the first injection of vaccine or placebo. Sequenced by immunoSEQ multiplex PCR; TCRdb stores in-frame clones only, minus some. Of roughly 450,000 clones detected, 90% appear once; the ten largest clones hold more than 10%. Material: peripheral blood, obtained in a trial of Ad26.COV2.S vaccine versus placebo. Every receptor here comes from a person aged 18-65 years who received the Ad26.COV2.S COVID-19 vaccine or a placebo.

The chain carries TRBV19 and TRBJ2-3; 13 bases match TRBD2. The CDR3 spans 16 residues. Per the germline V gene, CDR1 is LNHDA and CDR2 is SQIVND (reference sequence). J gave up 5 bases and V 7 bases, and 9 bases lay outside the gene matches. The CDR3 DNA sequence: TGTGCCAGTACTGAACTAGCGGGAGGGAGGGAAGATACGCAGTATTTT. Its protein is CASTELAGGREDTQYF. Based on the CDR3 plus reference TRBV19 and TRBJ2-3, the full variable domain is DGGITQSPKYLFRKEGQNVTLSCEQNLNHDAMYWYRQDPGQGLRLIYYSQIVNDFQKGDIAEGYSVSREKKESFPLTVTSAQKNPTAFYLCASTELAGGREDTQYFGPGTRLTVL.

A word on this clone: This CDR3 is also generated by other DNA sequences in the sample. The chain has TRBV10-3 and TRBJ2-7, with 7 bases fitting TRBD1. The V and J ends lost 4 bases and 2 bases, in that order; junction bases with no gene match: 5. Germline lookup yields CDR1 ENHRY and CDR2 SYGVKD. This CDR3 has 14 residues. The CDR3 is CAISVGQEPYEQYF. The CDR3, as DNA: TGTGCCATCAGTGTTGGACAGGAACCCTACGAGCAGTACTTC.

The chain joins TRBV11-2 to TRBJ1-2; D uncertain. CDR3 length: 16 amino acids. The V end lost 5 bases, the J end lost 2 bases, and 18 bases lay between the germline ends. CDR1 and CDR2 from the germline V gene are SGHAT and FQNNGV. The CDR3, as DNA: TGTGCCAGCAGCCCTCAGGAAAGCTACTCGAACTATGGCTACACCTTC. The encoded protein is CASSPQESYSNYGYTF.

The chain combines TRBV10-3 with TRBJ2-6; D may be TRBD1 (7 bases). The CDR3 sequence is 16 residues long. V shed 2 bases and J shed 2 bases, with 10 bases lying between them. Germline CDR1 is ENHRY and CDR2 is SYGVKD. For the CDR3, the DNA is TGTGCCATCAGTGAGGCAGGGGGGACTGGGGCCAACGTCCTGACTTTC. As protein: CAISEAGGTGANVLTF.

This chain uses TRBV20-1 with TRBJ2-3; D remains unclear. The CDR3 contains 11 residues. V was pared by 5 bases and J by 2 bases, with 5 bases between. Germline CDR1 and CDR2: DFQATT and SNEGSKA (reference sequence). CDR3 nucleotides: TGCAGTGCTGTTAACACAGATACGCAGTATTTT. Its protein is CSAVNTDTQYF.

To note about this clone: Other DNA sequences from this sample encode an identical CDR3 as well. This sequence joins TRBV18 and TRBJ2-5; D may match TRBD1 or TRBD2 (6 bases each). CDR3 length: 13 residues. Germline V CDR1 and CDR2: KGHSH, LQKENI. V was cut by 3 bases and J by 4 bases, with 9 bases left in between. The CDR3 bases are TGTGCCAGCTCACCCAGGGGAGGAGAGACCCAGTACTTC. Translation gives CASSPRGGETQYF.

The chain carries TRBV30 and TRBJ2-7, with D perhaps matching TRBD2 (5 bases). Trimming shortened V by 3 bases and J by 9 bases, and 18 bases separated the two germline ends. From germline, CDR1 is GTSNPN and CDR2 SVGIG (reference sequence). The CDR3 is 13 amino acids. The CDR3 spells CAWRDSLWTGQYF. DNA of the CDR3: TGTGCCTGGAGGGACTCCCTTTGGACCGGGCAGTACTTC. Supplemented by reference TRBV30 and TRBJ2-7, the full variable domain reads SQTIHQWPATLVQPVGSPLSLECTVEGTSNPNLYWYRQAAGRGLQLLFYSVGIGQISSEVPQNLSASRPQDRQFILSSKKLLLSDSGFYLCAWRDSLWTGQYFGPGTRLTVT.

This rearrangement joins TRBV28 to TRBJ1-5, with D unresolved. Germline V CDR1 and CDR2: MDHEN, SYDVKM. The length of the CDR3 is 13 residues. The V gene lost 2 bases and the J gene lost 4 bases, with 6 bases spanning the gap. CDR3 residues: CASSLKLNQPQHF. DNA of the CDR3: TGTGCCAGCAGTTTAAAGTTGAATCAGCCCCAGCATTTT.

This chain connects TRBV21-1 to TRBJ2-5; the D segment call TRBD2 is taken from the table without a DNA check. TRBV21-1 is a listed pseudogene. This CDR3 has 16 residues. CDR3 sequence reads: CASNWAAGLKQETQYF. CDR3 sequence (DNA): TGTGCCAGCAATTGGGCCGCGGGACTAAAACAAGAGACCCAGTACTTC.

This clone was observed a single time. The rearrangement joins TRBV7-2 to TRBJ2-3; the match to TRBD1 covers 9 bases. The CDR3 consists of 14 residues. CDR1 is SGHTA, CDR2 FQGNSA, per germline. V shed 5 bases and J 6 bases; nucleotides not matched to a gene: 6. Here the CDR3 DNA reads TGTGCCAGCAGCCCCGGGACAGGGTTCGATACGCAGTATTTT. Protein: CASSPGTGFDTQYF.

This clone appeared once. V gene TRBV27 combines with J gene TRBJ1-5, with D possibly being TRBD1 (6 bases). The V end lost 8 bases, the J end lost 7 bases, and 21 bases lay between the germline ends. The CDR3 length is 15 residues. Germline V gene sequence: CDR1 MNHEY, CDR2 SMNVEV (reference sequence). CDR3 DNA sequence: TGTGCCAGCTCCGGGGGCCCACAGGGACACCAGCCCCAGCATTTT. It encodes CASSGGPQGHQPQHF.

The chain recombines TRBV7-8 with TRBJ2-1, with D maybe TRBD2 (5 bases). The CDR3 is 19 residues long. Germline assignment: CDR1 SGHVS and CDR2 FQNEAQ. Trimming left V 2 bases short and J 0 bases short, with 20 bases between. For the CDR3, the DNA is TGTGCCAGCAGCTTAAAGCGGCCCCTAGCTGGGAGCTCCTACAATGAGCAGTTCTTC. Amino acid sequence: CASSLKRPLAGSSYNEQFF.

This sequence joins TRBV30 and TRBJ2-2; 10 nucleotides agree with TRBD1. Germline loops: CDR1 GTSNPN, CDR2 SVGIG (reference sequence). Trimming removed 5 bases from V and 7 bases from J; junction bases left unmatched: 10. The CDR3 runs 15 residues. This CDR3 reads CAWGLGTGVVGELFF. The CDR3 DNA reads as TGTGCCTGGGGCCTAGGGACAGGGGTCGTCGGGGAGCTGTTTTTT.

Details on this clone: This sample also contains other DNA sequences that code for the same CDR3. This chain joins TRBV6-5 and TRBJ1-5, with TRBD1 identical over 8 bases. The CDR3 covers 14 residues. Per germline, CDR1 MNHEY and CDR2 SVGAGI. Unmatched junction bases numbered 3, after V lost 6 bases and J lost 2 bases. CDR3 in amino acids: CASSKTGGNQPQHF. The CDR3, as DNA: TGTGCCAGCAGCAAGACAGGGGGCAATCAGCCCCAGCATTTT.

Details on this clone: A much larger clone lies a single base off, so this may be a read error. The V and J genes are TRBV11-3 and TRBJ2-3; no clear D gene. The V gene lost 6 bases and the J gene lost 0 bases, with 7 bases spanning the gap. Germline CDR1 reads SGHNT; CDR2 reads YENEEA. The CDR3 covers 13 residues. The CDR3 DNA follows: TGTGCCAGCAGAGACTCTAGCACAGATACGCAGTATTTT. Encoded protein: CASRDSSTDTQYF.

This clone was picked up one time. The chain links TRBV29-1 to TRBJ2-5; 7 bases are a match to TRBD2. V lost 4 bases, J lost 7 bases, and 9 bases stayed unmatched. Germline values: CDR1 SQVTM, CDR2 ANQGSEA. The CDR3 length is 13 residues. CDR3 amino acids: CSVVPTQRGTQYF. CDR3 coding DNA: TGCAGCGTTGTCCCCACACAGCGGGGGACCCAGTACTTC.

CDR3: CASSQLRGSNQPQHF. Written as DNA, the CDR3 is TGTGCCAGCAGTCAACTCAGGGGTAGCAATCAGCCCCAGCATTTT. V is TRBV28 and J is TRBJ1-5; D is possibly TRBD1 (6 bases). Germline values: CDR1 MDHEN, CDR2 SYDVKM. V was pared by 5 bases and J by 0 bases, with 11 bases between. The CDR3 runs to 15 residues. Full variable domain (rest looked up from reference TRBV28 and TRBJ1-5): DVKVTQSSRYLVKRTGEKVFLECVQDMDHENMFWYRQDPGLGLRLIYFSYDVKMKEKGDIPEGYSVSREKKERFSLILESASTNQTSMYLCASSQLRGSNQPQHFGDGTRLSIL.

This chain joins TRBV15 and TRBJ1-5; D perhaps matches TRBD1 (5 bases). CDR3 length: 14 amino acids. Germline V gene sequence: CDR1 LNHNV, CDR2 YYDKDF (reference sequence). V was pared by 3 bases and J by 2 bases, with 8 bases between. The CDR3 region has the DNA TGTGCCACCAGCAGGGGGCCTGGCAATCAGCCCCAGCATTTT. Its translation: CATSRGPGNQPQHF.

This clone occurred once. This chain connects TRBV7-9 to TRBJ1-1; D may be TRBD1 (6 bases). V was trimmed by 4 bases and J by 7 bases, leaving 10 bases between them. The CDR3 has 12 residues. Germline CDR1 is SEHNR and CDR2 is FQNEAQ (reference sequence). CDR3 region: CASSSGQFEAFF. In DNA, the CDR3 is TGTGCCAGCAGCTCCGGACAGTTTGAAGCTTTCTTT. The complete variable domain, with remaining parts taken from reference TRBV7-9 and TRBJ1-1, reads DTGVSQNPRHKITKRGQNVTFRCDPISEHNRLYWYRQTLGQGPEFLTYFQNEAQLEKSRLLSDRFSAERPKGSFSTLEIQRTEQGDSAMYLCASSSGQFEAFFGQGTRLTVV.

The V call is TRBV6-5, the J call TRBJ1-1; D is undetermined. The CDR3 consists of 15 residues. Germline V gene data show CDR1 as MNHEY and CDR2 as SVGAGI. Trimming cost V 4 bases and J 2 bases, with 14 bases left between them. The CDR3 loop reads CASSSLWTENTEAFF. CDR3 sequence (DNA): TGTGCCAGCAGTTCCCTTTGGACGGAAAACACTGAAGCTTTCTTT.

The CDR3 is CASSLFPPTGEDQPQHF. CDR3 in DNA: TGTGCCAGCAGTTTATTCCCCCCGACAGGGGAGGACCAGCCCCAGCATTTT. The rearrangement links TRBV27 to TRBJ1-5; 8 nucleotides match TRBD1. Germline V gives CDR1 MNHEY, CDR2 SMNVEV (reference sequence). The V segment lost 1 base and the J segment 7 bases; nucleotides outside the gene matches: 12. The CDR3 spans 17 residues.

The gene calls are TRBV6-2 or TRBV6-3 and TRBJ2-3; perhaps TRBD1 as D (6 bases). This CDR3 region has 14 residues. The germline V and J ends were trimmed by 2 bases and 4 bases, with 10 bases remaining between them. Looked up from germline, CDR1 is MNHEY and CDR2 is SVGEGT. CDR3 nucleotides: TGTGCCAGCAGTTACGGGGGCGAGGCAGATACGCAGTATTTT. It encodes CASSYGGEADTQYF.

A single count supports this clone. The J gene is TRBJ2-7, the V gene TRBV2, with D possibly TRBD2 on 6 matching bases. This CDR3 has 13 amino acids. With 6 bases removed from V and 2 bases from J, the gap between germline ends came to 11 bases. Germline V CDR1 and CDR2: SNHLY, FYNNEI. The CDR3 region is CASSLRGTYEQYF. The CDR3 DNA reads as TGTGCCAGCAGCCTACGCGGGACCTACGAGCAGTACTTC.

The genes are TRBV7-9 and TRBJ2-7; D not certain. V was cut by 3 bases and J by 5 bases, with 11 bases left in between. The germline gives CDR1 SEHNR, CDR2 FQNEAQ (reference sequence). The CDR3 consists of 13 residues. CDR3 sequence reads: CASSFQASNEQYF. CDR3 bases: TGTGCCAGCAGCTTTCAGGCATCAAACGAGCAGTACTTC.

The chain links TRBV7-9 to TRBJ2-2, with D uncertain. The V and J ends lost 3 bases and 1 base respectively, with 6 bases between them. CDR1 and CDR2 (germline): SEHNR, FQNEAQ (reference sequence). This CDR3 has 14 amino acids. Written as DNA, the CDR3 is TGTGCCAGCAGCTTTCTGATGAACACCGGGGAGCTGTTTTTT. This codes for CASSFLMNTGELFF.

The J gene is TRBJ1-3, the V gene TRBV9; 7 nucleotides match TRBD1. V trimming: 4 bases; J trimming: 0 bases; junction bases outside the gene matches: 7. Germline V gives CDR1 SGDLS, CDR2 YYNGEE. This CDR3 contains 16 residues. This chain's CDR3 is CASSPRTGASGNTIYF. As DNA, the CDR3 is TGTGCCAGCAGCCCCAGGACAGGCGCCTCTGGAAACACCATATATTTT.